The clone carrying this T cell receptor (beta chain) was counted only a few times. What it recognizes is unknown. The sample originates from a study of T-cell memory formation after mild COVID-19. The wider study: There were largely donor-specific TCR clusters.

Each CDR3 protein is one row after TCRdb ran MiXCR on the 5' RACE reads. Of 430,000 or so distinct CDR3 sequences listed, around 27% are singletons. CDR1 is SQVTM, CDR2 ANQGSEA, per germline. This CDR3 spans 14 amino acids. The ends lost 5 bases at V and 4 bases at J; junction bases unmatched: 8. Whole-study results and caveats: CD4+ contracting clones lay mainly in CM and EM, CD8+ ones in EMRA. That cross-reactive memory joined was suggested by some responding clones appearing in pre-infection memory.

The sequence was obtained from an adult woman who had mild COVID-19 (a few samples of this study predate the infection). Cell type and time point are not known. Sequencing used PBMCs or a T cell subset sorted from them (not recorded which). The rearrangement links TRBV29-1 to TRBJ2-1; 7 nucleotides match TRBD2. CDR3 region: CSVTAGVMYNEQFF. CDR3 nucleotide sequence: TGCAGCGTTACGGCGGGAGTGATGTACAATGAGCAGTTCTTC.